This T cell receptor beta chain was observed in a study of blood T cell repertoires in COVID-19 (TCRdb year 2020). Describing the broader study: Samples from collaborators originated in the United States, Italy and Spain and spanned both the acute and convalescent phases of COVID-19. The prospective study material was composed of cDNA or gDNA derived from T cells, B-cell-depleted T cells, or PBMCs. A freely available public database, intended as a resource for researchers studying the immune response to SARS-CoV-2, is where the repertoires were released. Subjects who had been exposed to COVID-19, were actively infected with it, or had recovered from it provided the deeply sampled blood TCRbeta repertoires that made up the dataset. Where available, HLA class I and class II types were taken from metadata supplied by the sample provider and were not determined by assay-based typing. The samples were drawn from the first 160 participants of the ongoing ImmuneRACE study and from about 1,200 subjects provided by 6 global collaborators. Nearly every sample came with metadata listing a de-identified subject ID, COVID-19 status, age in years and sex. The investigation overall reported the following: Clinical and demographic metadata were provided uncurated, with the amount varying by source and participant.

As for this clone: The target of this receptor is not known. No per-base quality is available; no much larger clone lies one base away.

The CDR1 and CDR2 encoded by the germline V gene are MDHEN and SYDVKM. V is clipped by 6 bases and J by 2 bases, and the sequence between their germline boundaries is 15 bases long. Counted from cysteine to phenylalanine, this CDR3 has 15 amino acids. Just the 45-base CDR3 DNA is kept, in frame starting at base 1. Enrolling through a virtual design, the prospective study's participants ranged in age from roughly 18 to 95 years and lived across roughly 23 United States geographic areas. To assign participants to cohorts, the prospective study relied on clinical history that participants themselves reported in a screening survey and a study questionnaire. ImmuneRACE Cohort 3 recovered participants were defined by two consecutive negative NP/OP PCR tests, healthcare professional clearance, or symptom resolution. Mobile phlebotomists in the prospective study collected whole blood, serum and a nasopharyngeal or oropharyngeal swab from every participant. Participants in the prospective study had the option to provide additional blood draws and questionnaires over a roughly 2-month period. Before DNA extraction, prospective study blood samples were shipped either frozen or at room temperature.

TCRbeta CDR3 regions were amplified from genomic DNA by means of the immunoSEQ Assay, a bias-controlled multiplex PCR. The authors processed their data as follows. The number of nucleated cells in each sample was estimated by amplification of reference gene primers within the assay. Sequence reads were collapsed and filtered to measure the absolute abundance of every unique TCRbeta CDR3 rearrangement. For each sample, productive Simpson clonality was calculated as the square root of Simpson's diversity index across productive rearrangements. TCRdb carries this immuneACCESS record with in-frame sequences only. Its versions omit some clonotypes, under half of them owing to an unresolved V gene in the studies checked, with the rest unexplained. From that table come the V and J calls and clone size; the DNA was used to work out D and trimming. Here the sample has about 280,000 clones; around nine tenths occur a single time. The ten largest clones represent roughly 6.3% of the sample.

Sequenced input: PBMCs or T cells enriched from blood (not recorded which). The chain links TRBV28 with TRBJ2-3; TRBD1 is perhaps the D gene, given 6 matching bases. This TCR derives from a middle-aged woman who had recovered from COVID-19. The sequence in DNA is TGTGCCAGCAGCTCGCCGGGACATAACACAGATACGCAGTATTTT. It codes for CASSSPGHNTDTQYF.